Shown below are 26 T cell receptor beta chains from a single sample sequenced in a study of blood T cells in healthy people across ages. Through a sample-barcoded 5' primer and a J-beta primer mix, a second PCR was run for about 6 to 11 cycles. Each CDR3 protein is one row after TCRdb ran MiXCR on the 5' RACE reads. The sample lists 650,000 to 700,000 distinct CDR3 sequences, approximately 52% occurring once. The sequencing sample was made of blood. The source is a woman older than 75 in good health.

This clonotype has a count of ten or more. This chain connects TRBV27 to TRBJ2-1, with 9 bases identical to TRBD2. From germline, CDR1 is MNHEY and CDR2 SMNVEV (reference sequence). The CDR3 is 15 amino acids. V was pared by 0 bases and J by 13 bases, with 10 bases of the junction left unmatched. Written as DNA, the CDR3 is TGTGCCAGCAGTTTATCGTTGCTAGCGGGACCAATTCAGTTCTTC. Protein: CASSLSLLAGPIQFF.

DNA for the CDR3: TGCAGTGCTAGAGGGCCCGGGCAACAAGAGACCCAGTACTTC. As protein: CSARGPGQQETQYF. The chain is built from TRBV20-1 and TRBJ2-5; D is unclear. Germline V gives CDR1 DFQATT, CDR2 SNEGSKA (reference sequence). This CDR3 comprises 14 residues. Trimming shortened V by 1 base and J by 2 bases, and 11 bases separated the two germline ends.

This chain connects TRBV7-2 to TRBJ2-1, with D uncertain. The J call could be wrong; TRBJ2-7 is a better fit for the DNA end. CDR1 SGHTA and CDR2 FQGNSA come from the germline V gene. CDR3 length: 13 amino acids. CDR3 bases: TGTGCCAGCAGCTTAAGTCGCGACAATGAGCAGTACTTC. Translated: CASSLSRDNEQYF.

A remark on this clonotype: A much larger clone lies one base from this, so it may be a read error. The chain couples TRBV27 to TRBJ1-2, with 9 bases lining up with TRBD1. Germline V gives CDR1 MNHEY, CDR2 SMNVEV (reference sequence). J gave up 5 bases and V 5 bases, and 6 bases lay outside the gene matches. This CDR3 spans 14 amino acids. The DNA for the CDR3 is TGTGCCAGCAGTGTACTGGACAGGGGATATGGCTACACCTTC. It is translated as CASSVLDRGYGYTF.

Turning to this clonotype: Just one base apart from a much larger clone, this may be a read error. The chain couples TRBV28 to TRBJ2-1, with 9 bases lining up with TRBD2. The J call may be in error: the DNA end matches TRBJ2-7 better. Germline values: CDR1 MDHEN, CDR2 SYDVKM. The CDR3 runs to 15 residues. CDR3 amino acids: CASIPPAGGYNEQYF. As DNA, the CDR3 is TGTGCCAGCATCCCCCCAGCGGGAGGCTACAATGAGCAGTACTTC.

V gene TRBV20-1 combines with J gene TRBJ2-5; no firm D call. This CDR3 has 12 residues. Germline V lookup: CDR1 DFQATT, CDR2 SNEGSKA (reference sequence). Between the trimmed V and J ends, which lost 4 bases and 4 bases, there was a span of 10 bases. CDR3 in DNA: TGCAGTGCTAAGGGTGGTGGAGAGACCCAGTACTTC. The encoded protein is CSAKGGGETQYF.

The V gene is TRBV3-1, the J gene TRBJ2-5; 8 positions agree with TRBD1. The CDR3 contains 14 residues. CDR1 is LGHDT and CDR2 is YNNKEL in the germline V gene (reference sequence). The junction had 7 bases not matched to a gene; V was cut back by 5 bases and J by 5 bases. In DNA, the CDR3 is TGTGCCAGCAGCAGGACAGGGTATGCGGAGACCCAGTACTTC. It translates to CASSRTGYAETQYF.

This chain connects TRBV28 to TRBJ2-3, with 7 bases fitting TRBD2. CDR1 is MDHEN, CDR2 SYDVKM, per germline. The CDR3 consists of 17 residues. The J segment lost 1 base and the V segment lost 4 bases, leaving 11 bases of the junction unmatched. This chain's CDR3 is CASSSPFRLAGTDTQYF. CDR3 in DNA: TGTGCCAGCAGTTCTCCATTCCGGCTAGCGGGCACAGATACGCAGTATTTT.

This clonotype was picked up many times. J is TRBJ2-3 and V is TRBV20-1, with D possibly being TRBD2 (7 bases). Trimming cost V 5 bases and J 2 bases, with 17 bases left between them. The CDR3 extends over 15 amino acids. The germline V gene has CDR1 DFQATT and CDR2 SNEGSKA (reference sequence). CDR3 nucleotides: TGCAGTGCTCCGAGGGGGGGGCGGAACACAGATACGCAGTATTTT. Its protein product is CSAPRGGRNTDTQYF.

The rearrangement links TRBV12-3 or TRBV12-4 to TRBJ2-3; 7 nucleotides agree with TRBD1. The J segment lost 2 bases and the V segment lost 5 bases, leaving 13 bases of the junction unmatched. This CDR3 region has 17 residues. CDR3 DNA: TGTGCCAGCAGTCTGACAAAGACAGGGAGTCACACAGATACGCAGTATTTT. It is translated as CASSLTKTGSHTDTQYF.

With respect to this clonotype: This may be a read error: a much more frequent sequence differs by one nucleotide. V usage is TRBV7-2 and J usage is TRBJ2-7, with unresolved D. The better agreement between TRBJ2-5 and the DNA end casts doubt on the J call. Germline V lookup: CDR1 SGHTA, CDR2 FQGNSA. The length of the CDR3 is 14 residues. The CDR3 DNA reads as TGTGCCAGCAGGCCTTCTTGGAAGCAAGAGACCCAGTACTTC. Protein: CASRPSWKQETQYF.

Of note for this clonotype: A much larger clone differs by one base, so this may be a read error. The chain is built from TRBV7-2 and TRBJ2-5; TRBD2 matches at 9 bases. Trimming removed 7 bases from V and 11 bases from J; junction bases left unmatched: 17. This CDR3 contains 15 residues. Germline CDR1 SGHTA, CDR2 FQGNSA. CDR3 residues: CASTPLASGTNEQYF. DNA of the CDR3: TGTGCCAGCACCCCATTGGCTAGCGGGACCAATGAGCAGTACTTC. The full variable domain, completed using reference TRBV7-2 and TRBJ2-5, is GAGVSQSPSNKVTEKGKDVELRCDPISGHTALYWYRQSLGQGLEFLIYFQGNSAPDKSGLPSDRFSAERTGGSVSTLTIQRTQQEDSAVYLCASTPLASGTNEQYFGPGTRLLVL.

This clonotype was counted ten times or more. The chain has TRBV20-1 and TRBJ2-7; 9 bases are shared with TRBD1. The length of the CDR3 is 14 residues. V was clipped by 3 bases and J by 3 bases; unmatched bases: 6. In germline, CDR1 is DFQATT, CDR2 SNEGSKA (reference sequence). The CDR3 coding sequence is TGCAGTGCTAGGCGTGGGACAGGGCTCTACGAGCAGTACTTC. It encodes CSARRGTGLYEQYF.

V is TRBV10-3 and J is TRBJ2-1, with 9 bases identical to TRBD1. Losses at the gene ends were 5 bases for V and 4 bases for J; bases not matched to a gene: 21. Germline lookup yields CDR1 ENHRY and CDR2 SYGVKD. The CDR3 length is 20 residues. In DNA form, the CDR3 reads TGTGCCATCAGTCAAAACGTCCCGGGACAGGGAACTAGCGAATACAATGAGCAGTTCTTC. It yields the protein CAISQNVPGQGTSEYNEQFF.

Here the CDR3 reads CASSFTGARETQYF. CDR3 nucleotide sequence: TGTGCCAGCAGCTTCACAGGGGCCCGAGAGACCCAGTACTTC. The genes are TRBV5-6 and TRBJ2-5; the match to TRBD1 covers 7 bases. In germline, CDR1 is SGHDT, CDR2 YYEEEE. The CDR3 is 14 amino acids. The ends lost 2 bases at V and 4 bases at J; junction bases unmatched: 5.

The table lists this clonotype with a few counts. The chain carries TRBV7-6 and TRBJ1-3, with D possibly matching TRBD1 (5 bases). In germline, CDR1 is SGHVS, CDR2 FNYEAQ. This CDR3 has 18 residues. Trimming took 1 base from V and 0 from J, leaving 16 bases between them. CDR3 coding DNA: TGTGCCAGCAGCTTAGAGGGGCCGAGGGGTTCCTCTGGAAACACCATATATTTT. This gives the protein CASSLEGPRGSSGNTIYF.

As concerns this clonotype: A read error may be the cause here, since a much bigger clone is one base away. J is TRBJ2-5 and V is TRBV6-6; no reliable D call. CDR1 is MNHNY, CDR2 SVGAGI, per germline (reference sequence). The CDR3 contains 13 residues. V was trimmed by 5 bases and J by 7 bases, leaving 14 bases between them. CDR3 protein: CASSGTLSGTQYF. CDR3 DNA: TGTGCCAGCAGTGGTACCCTATCGGGGACCCAGTACTTC.

The CDR3: CARGIWLGTDTQYF. CDR3 nucleotide sequence: TGTGCCAGGGGAATCTGGTTGGGCACAGATACGCAGTATTTT. V usage is TRBV6-5 and J usage is TRBJ2-3, with no clear D. The CDR3 length is 14 residues. Germline V gene data show CDR1 as MNHEY and CDR2 as SVGAGI. Trimming left V 9 bases short and J 1 base short, with 14 bases between.

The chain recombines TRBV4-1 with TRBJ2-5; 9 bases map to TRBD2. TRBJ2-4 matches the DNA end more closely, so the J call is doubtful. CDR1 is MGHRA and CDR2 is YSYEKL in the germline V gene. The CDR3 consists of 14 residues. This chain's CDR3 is CASSQGAGGNIQYF. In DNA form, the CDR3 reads TGCGCCAGCAGCCAAGGAGCGGGGGGAAACATTCAGTACTTC.

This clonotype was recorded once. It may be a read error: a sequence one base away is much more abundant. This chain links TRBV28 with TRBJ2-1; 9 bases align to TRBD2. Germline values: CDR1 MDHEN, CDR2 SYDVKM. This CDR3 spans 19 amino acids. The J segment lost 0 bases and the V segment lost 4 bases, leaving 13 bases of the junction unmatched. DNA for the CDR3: TGTGCCAGCAGTTCCGCCGTGGATAGCGGGAGCACCTCCTACAATGAGCAGTTCTTC. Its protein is CASSSAVDSGSTSYNEQFF. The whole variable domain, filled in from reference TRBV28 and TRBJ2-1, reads DVKVTQSSRYLVKRTGEKVFLECVQDMDHENMFWYRQDPGLGLRLIYFSYDVKMKEKGDIPEGYSVSREKKERFSLILESASTNQTSMYLCASSSAVDSGSTSYNEQFFGPGTRLTVL.

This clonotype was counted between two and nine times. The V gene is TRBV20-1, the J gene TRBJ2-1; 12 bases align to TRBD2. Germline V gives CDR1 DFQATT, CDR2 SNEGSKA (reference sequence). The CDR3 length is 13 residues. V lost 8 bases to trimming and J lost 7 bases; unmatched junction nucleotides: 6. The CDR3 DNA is TGCAGTCCTTCGACTAGCGGGGGAAATGAGCAGTTCTTC. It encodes CSPSTSGGNEQFF.

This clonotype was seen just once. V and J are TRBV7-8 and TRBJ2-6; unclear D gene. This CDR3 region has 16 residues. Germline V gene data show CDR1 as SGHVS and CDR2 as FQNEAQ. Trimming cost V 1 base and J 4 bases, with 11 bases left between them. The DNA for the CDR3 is TGTGCCAGCAGCTTAGGGCCGGCGTCGGGGGCCAACGTCCTGACTTTC. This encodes CASSLGPASGANVLTF.

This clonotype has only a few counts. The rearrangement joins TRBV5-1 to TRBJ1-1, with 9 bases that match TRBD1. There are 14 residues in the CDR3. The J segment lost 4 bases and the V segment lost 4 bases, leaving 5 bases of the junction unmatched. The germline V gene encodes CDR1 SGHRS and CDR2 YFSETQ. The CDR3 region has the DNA TGCGCCAGCAGCCGGGACAGGGCGGGCACTGAAGCTTTCTTT. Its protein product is CASSRDRAGTEAFF.

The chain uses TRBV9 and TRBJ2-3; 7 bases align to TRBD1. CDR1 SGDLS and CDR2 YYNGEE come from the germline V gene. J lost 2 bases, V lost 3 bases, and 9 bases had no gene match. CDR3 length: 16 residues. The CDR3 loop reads CASSEAGGLPTDTQYF. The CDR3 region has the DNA TGTGCCAGCAGCGAAGCAGGGGGATTACCCACAGATACGCAGTATTTT.

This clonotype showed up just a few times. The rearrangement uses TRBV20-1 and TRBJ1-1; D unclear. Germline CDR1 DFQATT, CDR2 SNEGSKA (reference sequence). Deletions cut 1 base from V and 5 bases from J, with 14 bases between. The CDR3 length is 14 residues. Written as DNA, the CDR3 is TGCAGTGCTAGAGGCACGGATAGCACGACTGAAGCTTTCTTT. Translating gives CSARGTDSTTEAFF.

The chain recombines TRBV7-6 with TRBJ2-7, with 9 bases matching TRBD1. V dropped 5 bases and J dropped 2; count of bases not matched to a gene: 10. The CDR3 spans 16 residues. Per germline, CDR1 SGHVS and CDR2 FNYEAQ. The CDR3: CASSARGTGKAYEQYF. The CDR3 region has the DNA TGTGCCAGCAGCGCAAGAGGGACAGGGAAGGCCTACGAGCAGTACTTC.